A selection of T cell receptor beta chains follows, all from one sample in a study of cytomegalovirus exposure and HLA in healthy donors. Assay: immunoSEQ multiplex PCR; the TCRdb copy retains only in-frame clones and omits some. The sample carries roughly 200,000 clones, roughly four fifths recorded once. Input material: PBMCs. Receptors originate from a woman under 40 in good health and CMV-seropositive. Both conserved end residues are part of each CDR3. The D gene is left open where the match is weak. Size is omitted from some rows. Given values are once, few, many or a class for expanded clones.

once | - | TRBJ2-6 | TRBV12-5 | CASGSETGRVLTF | TGTGCTAGTGGTTCCGAAACAGGGAGAGTCCTGACTTTC
- | - | TRBJ2-1 | TRBV6-5 | CASSRENEQFF | TGTGCCAGCAGTCGGGAAAATGAGCAGTTCTTC
few | TRBD2 | TRBJ2-7 | TRBV11-2 | CASSPRGGGSYEQYF | TGTGCCAGCAGCCCCCGTGGGGGGGGCTCCTACGAGCAGTACTTC
- | - | TRBJ1-3 | TRBV19 | CASIRNPGNTIYF | TGTGCCAGTATCAGGAATCCTGGAAACACCATATATTTT
- | TRBD1 | TRBJ1-2 | TRBV19 | CASSGTGGDFPPNYGYTF | TGTGCCAGTAGTGGGACAGGGGGCGACTTTCCCCCTAACTATGGCTACACCTTC
- | - | TRBJ2-5 | TRBV7-8 | CASSLPQGSQETQYF | TGTGCCAGCAGCTTACCTCAGGGTTCACAAGAGACCCAGTACTTC
- | - | TRBJ2-1 | TRBV9 | CASSVGTSYNEQFF | TGTGCCAGCAGCGTAGGGACTTCATACAATGAGCAGTTCTTC
- | TRBD1 | TRBJ1-2 | TRBV11-1 | CASSRTGPITRGYTF | TGTGCCAGCAGCCGGACAGGGCCCATAACTAGGGGCTACACCTTC
- | TRBD1 | TRBJ2-7 | TRBV5-1 | CASRSGTGGHEQYF | TGCGCCAGCAGGAGCGGGACAGGGGGTCACGAGCAGTACTTC
- | - | TRBJ2-5 | TRBV18 | CASSPEGPRTQYF | TGTGCCAGCTCACCGGAGGGGCCCAGGACCCAGTACTTC
- | TRBD1 | TRBJ2-7 | TRBV4-1 | CASSQDRGRYEQYF | TGCGCCAGCAGCCAAGACAGGGGGCGCTACGAGCAGTACTTC
- | - | TRBJ2-5 | TRBV29-1 | CSVSGHLGETQYF | TGCAGCGTCTCGGGACATCTCGGGGAGACCCAGTACTTC
few | - | TRBJ2-3 | TRBV5-1 | CASNLRAPDTQYF | TGCGCCAGCAACCTGAGGGCCCCAGATACGCAGTATTTT
- | TRBD2 | TRBJ2-1 | TRBV30 | CAWSTRLTSASYNEQFF | TGTGCCTGGAGCACCAGACTCACTAGCGCCTCCTACAATGAGCAGTTCTTC
- | - | TRBJ1-5 | TRBV4-3 | CASSQDPVSNQPQHF | TGCGCCAGCAGCCAAGATCCGGTTTCCAATCAGCCCCAGCATTTT
- | TRBD1 | TRBJ1-1 | TRBV7-9 | CASSLTGGWSEAFF | TGTGCCAGCAGCTTAACAGGGGGATGGTCTGAAGCTTTCTTT
- | TRBD1 | TRBJ1-4 | TRBV6-5 | CASRSGTGGEKLFF | TGTGCCAGCAGGTCCGGGACAGGTGGTGAAAAACTGTTTTTT
- | - | TRBJ2-5 | TRBV19 | CASSRGFQETQYF | TGTGCCAGTAGTCGAGGGTTCCAAGAGACCCAGTACTTC
- | TRBD1 | TRBJ2-7 | TRBV6-5 | CASSRQGVSREQYF | TGTGCCAGCAGTAGACAGGGGGTCTCTCGCGAGCAGTACTTC
- | TRBD1 | TRBJ1-1 | TRBV19 | CASSIVRGPNTEAFF | TGTGCCAGTAGTATAGTGAGGGGGCCGAACACTGAAGCTTTCTTT
- | - | TRBJ1-1 | TRBV30 | CAWSVRGREAFF | TGTGCCTGGAGTGTACGAGGCAGAGAAGCTTTCTTT
- | - | TRBJ1-2 | TRBV11-1 | CASSWGGSNYGYTF | TGTGCCAGCAGTTGGGGGGGATCCAACTATGGCTACACCTTC
- | - | TRBJ2-5 | TRBV9 | CASSVLGRQETQYF | TGTGCCAGCAGCGTATTGGGGCGCCAAGAGACCCAGTACTTC
- | TRBD1 | TRBJ2-7 | TRBV19 | CASSIAQGAFYEQYF | TGTGCCAGTAGTATAGCACAGGGGGCCTTCTACGAGCAGTACTTC
- | - | TRBJ1-1 | TRBV18 | CAARAGMNTEAFF | TGTGCCGCGAGGGCCGGGATGAACACTGAAGCTTTCTTT
- | TRBD1 | TRBJ1-1 | TRBV25-1 | CASSGGTGFRAFF | TGTGCCAGCAGTGGCGGGACAGGGTTTAGAGCTTTCTTT
many | - | TRBJ1-1 | TRBV7-7 | CASSASQREGMDTEAFF | TGTGCCAGCAGCGCCTCACAGAGGGAGGGGATGGACACTGAAGCTTTCTTT
- | - | TRBJ1-6 | TRBV6-1 | CASCPVYNSPLHF | TGTGCCAGCTGTCCAGTCTATAATTCACCCCTCCACTTT
once | - | TRBJ1-2 | TRBV2 | CASSEGRSLNGYTF | TGTGCCAGCAGTGAAGGCAGGTCTTTGAATGGCTACACCTTC
once | TRBD1 | TRBJ2-7 | TRBV28 | CASSLATGGDYEQYF | TGTGCCAGCAGTTTAGCGACAGGGGGAGACTACGAGCAGTACTTC
- | TRBD1 | TRBJ1-5 | TRBV30 | CAWSAGGYSNQPQHF | TGTGCCTGGAGTGCAGGGGGGTATAGCAATCAGCCCCAGCATTTT
- | - | TRBJ1-5 | TRBV29-1 | CSVKGGSSNQPQHF | TGCAGCGTCAAAGGGGGTTCTAGCAATCAGCCCCAGCATTTT
- | - | TRBJ2-3 | TRBV7-9 | CASTFQDTQYF | TGTGCCAGCACCTTTCAGGATACGCAGTATTTT